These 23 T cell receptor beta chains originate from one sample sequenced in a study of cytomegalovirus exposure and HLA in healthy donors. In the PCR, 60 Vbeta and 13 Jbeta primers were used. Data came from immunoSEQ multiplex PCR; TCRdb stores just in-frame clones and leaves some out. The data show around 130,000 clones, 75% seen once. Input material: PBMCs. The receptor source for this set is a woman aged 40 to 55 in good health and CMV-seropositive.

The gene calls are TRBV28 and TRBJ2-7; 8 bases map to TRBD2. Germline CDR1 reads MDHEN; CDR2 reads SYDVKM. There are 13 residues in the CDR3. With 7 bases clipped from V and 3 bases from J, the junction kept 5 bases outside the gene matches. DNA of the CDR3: TGTGCCAGCAACCCGGGACTAGACTACGAGCAGTACTTC. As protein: CASNPGLDYEQYF.

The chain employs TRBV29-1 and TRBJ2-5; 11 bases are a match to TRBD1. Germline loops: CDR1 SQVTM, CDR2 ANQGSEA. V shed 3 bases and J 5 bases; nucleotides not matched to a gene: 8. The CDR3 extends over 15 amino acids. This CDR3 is CSVEGGQGGGETQYF. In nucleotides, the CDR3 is TGCAGCGTTGAGGGGGGACAGGGGGGCGGGGAGACCCAGTACTTC.

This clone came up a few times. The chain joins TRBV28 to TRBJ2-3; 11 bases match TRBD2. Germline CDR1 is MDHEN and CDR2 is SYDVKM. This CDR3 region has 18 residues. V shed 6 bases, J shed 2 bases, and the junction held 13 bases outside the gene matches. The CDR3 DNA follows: TGTGCCAGCAGAGAGACTAGCGGGATCGCTCCCAACACAGATACGCAGTATTTT. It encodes CASRETSGIAPNTDTQYF.

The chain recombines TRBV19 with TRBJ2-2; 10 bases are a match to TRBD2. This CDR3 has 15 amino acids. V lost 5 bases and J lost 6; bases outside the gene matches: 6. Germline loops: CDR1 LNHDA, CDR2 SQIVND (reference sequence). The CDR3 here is CASSALAGAPGELFF. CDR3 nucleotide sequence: TGTGCCAGTAGTGCCCTAGCGGGAGCCCCCGGGGAGCTGTTTTTT. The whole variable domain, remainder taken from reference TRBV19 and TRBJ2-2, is DGGITQSPKYLFRKEGQNVTLSCEQNLNHDAMYWYRQDPGQGLRLIYYSQIVNDFQKGDIAEGYSVSREKKESFPLTVTSAQKNPTAFYLCASSALAGAPGELFFGEGSRLTVL.

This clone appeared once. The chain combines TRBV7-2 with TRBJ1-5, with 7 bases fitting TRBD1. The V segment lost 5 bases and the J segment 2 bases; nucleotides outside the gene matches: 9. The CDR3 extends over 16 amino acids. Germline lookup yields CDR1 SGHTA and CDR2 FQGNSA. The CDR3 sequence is CASSPKTGPGNQPQHF. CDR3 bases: TGTGCCAGCAGCCCCAAGACAGGGCCGGGCAATCAGCCCCAGCATTTT.

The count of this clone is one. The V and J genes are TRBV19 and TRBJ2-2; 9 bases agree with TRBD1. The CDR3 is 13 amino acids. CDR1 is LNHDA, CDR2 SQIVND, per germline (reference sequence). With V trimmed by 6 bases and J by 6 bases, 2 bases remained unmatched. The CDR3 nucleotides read TGTGCCAGTAGGGGACAGGGCCCCGGGGAGCTGTTTTTT. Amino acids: CASRGQGPGELFF.

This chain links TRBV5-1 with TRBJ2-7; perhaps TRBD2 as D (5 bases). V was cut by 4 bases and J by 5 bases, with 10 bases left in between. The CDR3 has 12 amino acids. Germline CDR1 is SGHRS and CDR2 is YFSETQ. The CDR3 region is CASSPEGHEQYF. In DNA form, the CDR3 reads TGCGCCAGCAGCCCAGAGGGCCACGAGCAGTACTTC.

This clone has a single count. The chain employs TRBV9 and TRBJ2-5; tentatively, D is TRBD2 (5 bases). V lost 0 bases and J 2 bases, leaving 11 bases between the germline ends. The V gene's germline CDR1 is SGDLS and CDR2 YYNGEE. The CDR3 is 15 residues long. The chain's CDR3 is CASSVAPGNQETQYF. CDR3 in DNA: TGTGCCAGCAGCGTAGCTCCGGGAAATCAAGAGACCCAGTACTTC.

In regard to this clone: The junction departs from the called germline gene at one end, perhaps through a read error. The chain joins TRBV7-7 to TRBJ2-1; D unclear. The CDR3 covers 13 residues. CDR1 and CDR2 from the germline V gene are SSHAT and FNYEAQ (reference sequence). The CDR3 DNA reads TGTGCTAGCAGCTTGCACTCTTACAATGAGCAGTTCTTC. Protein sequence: CASSLHSYNEQFF.

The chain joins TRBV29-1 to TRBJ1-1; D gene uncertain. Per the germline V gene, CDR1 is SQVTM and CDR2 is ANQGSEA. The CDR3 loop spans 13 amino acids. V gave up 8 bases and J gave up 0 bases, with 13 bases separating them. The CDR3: CSSLGSMNTEAFF. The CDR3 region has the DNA TGCAGCTCATTGGGGAGTATGAACACTGAAGCTTTCTTT.

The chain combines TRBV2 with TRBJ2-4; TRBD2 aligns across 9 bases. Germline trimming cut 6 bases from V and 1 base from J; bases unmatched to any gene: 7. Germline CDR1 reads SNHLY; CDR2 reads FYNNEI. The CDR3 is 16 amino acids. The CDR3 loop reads CASRGSGSWAKNIQYF. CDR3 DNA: TGTGCCAGCAGGGGTAGCGGGAGTTGGGCCAAAAACATTCAGTACTTC.

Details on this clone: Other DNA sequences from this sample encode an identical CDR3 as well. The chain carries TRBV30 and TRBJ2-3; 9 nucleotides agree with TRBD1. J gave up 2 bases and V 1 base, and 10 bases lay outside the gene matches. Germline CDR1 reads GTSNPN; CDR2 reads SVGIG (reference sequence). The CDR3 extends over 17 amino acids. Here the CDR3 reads CAWSADRDRVYTDTQYF. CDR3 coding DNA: TGTGCCTGGAGTGCGGACCGGGACAGGGTCTACACAGATACGCAGTATTTT. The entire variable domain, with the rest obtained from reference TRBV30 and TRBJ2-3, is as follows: SQTIHQWPATLVQPVGSPLSLECTVEGTSNPNLYWYRQAAGRGLQLLFYSVGIGQISSEVPQNLSASRPQDRQFILSSKKLLLSDSGFYLCAWSADRDRVYTDTQYFGPGTRLTVL.

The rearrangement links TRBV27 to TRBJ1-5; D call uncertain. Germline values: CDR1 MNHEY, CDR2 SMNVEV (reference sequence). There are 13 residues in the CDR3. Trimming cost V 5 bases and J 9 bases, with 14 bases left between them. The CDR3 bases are TGTGCCAGCAGTCCAAATTCGGGAGGGCCCCAGCATTTT. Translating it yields CASSPNSGGPQHF.

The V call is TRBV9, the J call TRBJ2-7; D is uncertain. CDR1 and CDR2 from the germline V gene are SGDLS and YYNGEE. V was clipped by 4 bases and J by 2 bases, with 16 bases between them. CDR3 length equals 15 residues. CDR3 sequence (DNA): TGTGCCAGCAGCCAATCGAATACTGCTCCCTACGAGCAGTACTTC. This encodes CASSQSNTAPYEQYF.

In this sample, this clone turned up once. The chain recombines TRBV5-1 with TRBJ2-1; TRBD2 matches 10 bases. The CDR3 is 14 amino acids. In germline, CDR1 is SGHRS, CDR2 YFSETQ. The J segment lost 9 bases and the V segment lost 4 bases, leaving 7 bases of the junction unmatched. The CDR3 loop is CASSGLAGGGEQFF. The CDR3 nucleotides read TGCGCCAGCAGCGGATTAGCGGGAGGTGGTGAGCAGTTCTTC.

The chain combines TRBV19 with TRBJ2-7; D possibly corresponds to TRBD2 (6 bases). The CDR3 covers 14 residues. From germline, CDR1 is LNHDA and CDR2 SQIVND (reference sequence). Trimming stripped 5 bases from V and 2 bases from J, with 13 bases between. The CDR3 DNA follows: TGTGCCAGTAGTCCCATACTAGCCACCTACGAGCAGTACTTC. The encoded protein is CASSPILATYEQYF.

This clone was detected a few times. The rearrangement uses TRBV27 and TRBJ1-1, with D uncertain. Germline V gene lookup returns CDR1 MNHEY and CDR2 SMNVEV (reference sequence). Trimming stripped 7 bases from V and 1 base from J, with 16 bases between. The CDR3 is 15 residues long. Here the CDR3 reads CASTDVGSRNTEAFF. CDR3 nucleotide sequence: TGTGCCAGCACCGATGTCGGGTCCCGGAACACTGAAGCTTTCTTT.

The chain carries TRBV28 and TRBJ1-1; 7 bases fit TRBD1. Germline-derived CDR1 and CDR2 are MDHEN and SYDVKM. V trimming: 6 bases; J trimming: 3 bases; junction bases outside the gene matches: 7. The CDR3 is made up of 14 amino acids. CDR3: CASRPQDRDTEAFF. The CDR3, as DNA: TGTGCCAGCAGACCTCAAGACAGGGACACTGAAGCTTTCTTT.

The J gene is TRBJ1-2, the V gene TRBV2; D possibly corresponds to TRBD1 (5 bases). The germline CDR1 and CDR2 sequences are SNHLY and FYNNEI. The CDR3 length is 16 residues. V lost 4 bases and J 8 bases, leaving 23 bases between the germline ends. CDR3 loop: CASSALSVEQVLGYTF. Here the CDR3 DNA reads TGTGCCAGCAGTGCCTTAAGTGTGGAACAGGTACTCGGCTACACCTTC.

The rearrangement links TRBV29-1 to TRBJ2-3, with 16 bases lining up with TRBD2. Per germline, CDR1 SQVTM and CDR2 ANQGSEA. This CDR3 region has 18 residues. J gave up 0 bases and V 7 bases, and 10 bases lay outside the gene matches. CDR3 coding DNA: TGCAGCGGATCGGGACTAGCGGGGGGGGGAACTAGCACAGATACGCAGTATTTT. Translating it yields CSGSGLAGGGTSTDTQYF.

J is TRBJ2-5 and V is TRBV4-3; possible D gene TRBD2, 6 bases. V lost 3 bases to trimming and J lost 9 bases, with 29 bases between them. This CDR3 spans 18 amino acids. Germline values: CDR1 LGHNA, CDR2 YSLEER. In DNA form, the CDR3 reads TGCGCCAGCAGCCAGGGTTTCGGGACCACGGGGGTGGCCCGGCCCCAGTACTTC. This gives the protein CASSQGFGTTGVARPQYF.

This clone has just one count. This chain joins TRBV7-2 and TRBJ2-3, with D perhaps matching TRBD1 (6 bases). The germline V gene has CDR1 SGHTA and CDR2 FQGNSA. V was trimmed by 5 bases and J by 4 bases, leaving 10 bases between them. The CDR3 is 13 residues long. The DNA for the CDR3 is TGTGCCAGCAGCCCAACAGGGTCAGATACGCAGTATTTT. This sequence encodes CASSPTGSDTQYF.

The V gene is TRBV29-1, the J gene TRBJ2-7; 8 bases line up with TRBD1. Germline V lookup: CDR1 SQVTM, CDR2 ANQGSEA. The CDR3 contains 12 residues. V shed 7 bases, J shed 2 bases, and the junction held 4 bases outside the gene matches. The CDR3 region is CSAGQAAYEQYF. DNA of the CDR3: TGCAGCGCGGGACAGGCGGCCTACGAGCAGTACTTC.